This T cell receptor beta chain was retrieved from a study of OX40 agonist ivuxolimab in advanced cancers. Describing the broader study: Ivuxolimab was a fully human IgG2 agonistic monoclonal antibody targeting the costimulatory receptor OX40 (CD134). Intravenous ivuxolimab was administered to patients every 2 weeks at six dose levels: 0.01, 0.1, 0.3, 1.5, 3 and 10 mg/kg. Partial responses occurred in three dose-escalation patients: two with cutaneous melanoma and one with hepatocellular carcinoma. The monotherapy dose-escalation portion (N ≈ 52 patients) of the phase I ivuxolimab trial is reported in the paper. Patients were allowed to have had prior anti-PD-1, anti-PD-L1 or anti-CTLA-4 therapy, and approximately 40% of the dose-escalation patients had previously received checkpoint inhibitors. In the dose-escalation cohort, approximately 83% of patients were male, and the mean age was around 60 years with a range of about 20 to 80. Peripheral TCRbeta sequencing aimed to test whether ivuxolimab altered TCR sequence diversity and caused clonal T-cell expansion. Among the roughly 52 dose-escalation patients, some 19 had hepatocellular carcinoma, roughly 15 melanoma, 9 renal cell carcinoma and 9 head and neck cancer. The study at large found these results: At doses of 0.1 to 3.0 mg/kg, clonal expansion of both CD4+ and CD8+ T cells in blood was seen between baseline and week 6. After ivuxolimab, expanded clones were on average more numerous among CD8+ T cells than among CD4+ T cells. Which antigens the clonally expanded peripheral T cells were specific for was not determined. In the 0.1-3.0 mg/kg groups, partial responders were among the patients with the lowest normalized peripheral clonal expansion, particularly in CD8+ T cells. Low levels of normalized T-cell clonal expansion were also shown by some nonresponding patients.

Genomic DNA was extracted from sorted cells for sequencing of the TCRbeta CDR3 region. TCRbeta CDR3 regions were sequenced using the immunoSEQ Assay. The source is immuneACCESS, and TCRdb retained only in-frame sequences with V and J called. Part of the clones is not carried over; for the studies checked, unresolved V genes explain less than half of this, and the remainder is unexplained. Present in this sample are about 90,000 clones, around 87% of which were seen just once. The ten largest clones capture just over 0.15% of the sample. This clone was detected a few times. Its antigen remains undetermined. Base qualities are missing; no much larger clone stands one base away. Patients with a history of autoimmune disease or receiving systemic immunosuppression were excluded from the trial. Peripheral blood for TCR sequencing was drawn from every dose cohort at baseline, at cycle 4 day 1 and at cycle 7 day 1. Samples came from an open-label, multicenter, first-in-human phase I dose-escalation trial of ivuxolimab. Adults with locally advanced or metastatic melanoma, renal cell, hepatocellular, or head and neck squamous cell carcinoma were enrolled in the trial. Before TCR sequencing, CD4+ T cells and CD8+ T cells were sorted from peripheral blood as separate populations.

After removal of 1 base from V and 1 base from J, the junction retains 3 bases not matched to a gene. The CDR3 goes from the cysteine to the phenylalanine over 16 residues. Only CDR3 DNA is held: 48 bases, read in frame from base 1. CDR1 KGHSH and CDR2 LQKENI are derived from the germline V gene. The origin of this receptor is an adult with an advanced solid tumor such as melanoma, head and neck, liver or kidney cancer. The sample in question was CD4+ or CD8+ T cells sorted from blood, obtained in a trial of the OX40 agonist ivuxolimab. This receptor chain uses TRBV18 and TRBJ1-1; 10 bases in the junction line up with TRBD1. The CDR3 region has the sequence CASSPRTGGRNTEAFF. The DNA sequence is as follows: TGTGCCAGCTCACCACGGACAGGGGGGAGGAACACTGAAGCTTTCTTT.